This record covers a single TCR beta chain. This entry belongs to a study of shared clonotypes between healthy human individuals. The split of CD4+ cells yielded CD45RA+ naive and CD45RA-negative memory subsets. The protocol was immunoSEQ multiplex PCR, while the TCRdb copy is restricted to in-frame clones and leaves out a portion. This table has some 1.4 million clones, around 97% appearing once. The CDR3 sequence is 15 residues long. CDR1 is SQVTM, CDR2 ANQGSEA, per germline. Trimming took 4 bases from V and 0 from J; bases not matched to a gene: 6. The genes are TRBV29-1 and TRBJ2-4, with TRBD1 matching over 7 bases. The sequence came from a man aged 25 to 45 in good health. The sequenced sample was naive CD4+ T cells sorted from blood. Subset described: CD45RA+ positively selected. The CDR3 protein is CSVGQGDLAKNIQYF. CDR3 nucleotide sequence: TGCAGCGTTGGGCAGGGGGACCTAGCCAAAAACATTCAGTACTTC.